This T cell receptor beta chain originates from a study of T cell repertoires in cytomegalovirus infection. Turning to the study itself: As its CMV epitopes, the study selected recently identified HLA-C-restricted and well-studied HLA-B-restricted targets.

CDR3 length equals 13 residues. V lost 2 bases and J lost 2, with 7 bases in between. Germline CDR1 and CDR2: MNHEY and SVGAGI. A single record per CDR3 protein comes from TCRdb applying MiXCR to the reads. The top ten clones hold about 45% of a sample with 450,000 to 550,000 distinct CDR3 sequences, under 45% of them seen once. This clonotype has just one count. Its matching antigen is unknown. Points from the study as a whole: The ex vivo response was dominated by HLA-C-restricted CMV-specific TCR beta clonotypes.

The TCR comes from a human donor in good health (CMV status not recorded). Some clones in this sample may be carry-over from other donors' samples. The chain uses TRBV6-5 and TRBJ2-7; possible D gene TRBD2, 5 bases. The starting material was cultured PBMCs, obtained from culture after CMV antigen stimulation. The CDR3 loop is CASSYEGTYEQYF. CDR3 DNA sequence: TGTGCCAGCAGTTACGAGGGTACCTACGAGCAGTACTTC.